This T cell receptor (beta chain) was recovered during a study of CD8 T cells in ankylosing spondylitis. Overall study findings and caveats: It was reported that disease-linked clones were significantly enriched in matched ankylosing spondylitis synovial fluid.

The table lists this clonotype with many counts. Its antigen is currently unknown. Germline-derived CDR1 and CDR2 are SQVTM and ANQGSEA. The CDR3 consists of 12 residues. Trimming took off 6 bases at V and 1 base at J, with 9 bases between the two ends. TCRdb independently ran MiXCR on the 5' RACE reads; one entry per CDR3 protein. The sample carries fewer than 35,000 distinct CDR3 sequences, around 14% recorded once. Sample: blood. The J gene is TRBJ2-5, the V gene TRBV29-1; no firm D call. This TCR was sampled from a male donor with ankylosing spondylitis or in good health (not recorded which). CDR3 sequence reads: CSVERRQETQYF. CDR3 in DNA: TGCAGCGTGGAAAGACGCCAAGAGACCCAGTACTTC.